This passage covers 23 T cell receptor beta chains from one sample sequenced in a study of blood T cell repertoires in COVID-19. Some clones are missing from TCRdb's copy, which holds only in-frame ones; the method was immunoSEQ multiplex PCR. The sample records 250,000 or so clones, about nine tenths being singletons. Sequencing was performed on peripheral blood. These receptor sequences come from a man in his thirties or forties with COVID-19, enrolled during active disease.

The gene calls are TRBV11-2 and TRBJ1-5; D may be TRBD1 (5 bases). The germline CDR1 and CDR2 sequences are SGHAT and FQNNGV. V shed 1 base and J shed 7 bases, with 14 bases lying between them. The CDR3 consists of 15 residues. The CDR3 DNA reads as TGTGCCAGCAGCTTAGGCCAGGGAGGTGTGCAGCCCCAGCATTTT. Translation: CASSLGQGGVQPQHF.

The rearrangement links TRBV5-1 to TRBJ2-1; D possibly corresponds to TRBD1 (6 bases). The V end lost 4 bases, the J end lost 6 bases, and 17 bases lay between the germline ends. The CDR3 runs 15 residues. Germline loops: CDR1 SGHRS, CDR2 YFSETQ. The CDR3 DNA reads TGCGCCAGCAGCACGCAGGGGATCGATCTCAATGAGCAGTTCTTC. Translated, it gives CASSTQGIDLNEQFF.

This clone turned up a few times. V is TRBV9 and J is TRBJ2-3, with D maybe TRBD2 (6 bases). This CDR3 is 16 amino acids long. Germline V lookup: CDR1 SGDLS, CDR2 YYNGEE. V was cut by 0 bases and J by 1 base, with 12 bases left in between. Here the CDR3 reads CASSVGGLIRTDTQYF. The CDR3 DNA is TGTGCCAGCAGCGTAGGGGGACTTATACGCACAGATACGCAGTATTTT. The variable domain in full, with the rest retrieved from reference TRBV9 and TRBJ2-3, is DSGVTQTPKHLITATGQRVTLRCSPRSGDLSVYWYQQSLDQGLQFLIQYYNGEERAKGNILERFSAQQFPDLHSELNLSSLELGDSALYFCASSVGGLIRTDTQYFGPGTRLTVL.

The chain has TRBV7-3 and TRBJ1-1; D uncertain. Trimming pared 5 bases from V and 0 bases from J, leaving 13 bases between. Germline V gives CDR1 SGHTA, CDR2 FQGTGA. There are 15 residues in the CDR3. CDR3 in DNA: TGTGCCAGCAGCCCAGAGGGCGGCATGAACACTGAAGCTTTCTTT. This sequence encodes CASSPEGGMNTEAFF. Supplemented by reference TRBV7-3 and TRBJ1-1, the full variable domain reads GAGVSQTPSNKVTEKGKYVELRCDPISGHTALYWYRQSLGQGPEFLIYFQGTGAADDSGLPNDRFFAVRPEGSVSTLKIQRTERGDSAVYLCASSPEGGMNTEAFFGQGTRLTVV.

CDR3 bases: TGTGCCAGCAGCAAGGACAGGGGGGTCTACGAGCAGTACTTC. Amino acids: CASSKDRGVYEQYF. The chain employs TRBV5-6 and TRBJ2-7; 10 bases are a match to TRBD1. The V gene end was trimmed by 4 bases and the J gene end by 3 bases; junction bases not matched to a gene: 4. The CDR3 contains 14 residues. Germline V gene lookup returns CDR1 SGHDT and CDR2 YYEEEE. Variable domain in full (rest from reference TRBV5-6 and TRBJ2-7): DAGVTQSPTHLIKTRGQQVTLRCSPKSGHDTVSWYQQALGQGPQFIFQYYEEEERQRGNFPDRFSGHQFPNYSSELNVNALLLGDSALYLCASSKDRGVYEQYFGPGTRLTVT.

In DNA, the CDR3 is TGTGCCAGCAGCCAACCGGTAGCTGGAAACACCATATATTTT. Its translation is CASSQPVAGNTIYF. V is TRBV3-1 (or the pseudogene TRBV3-2) and J is TRBJ1-3; no firm D call. The CDR3 totals 14 residues. Looked up from germline, CDR1 is LGHDT and CDR2 is YNNKEL (reference sequence). V lost 2 bases, J lost 2 bases, and 7 bases lay in between.

The V call is TRBV29-1, the J call TRBJ1-1, with D maybe TRBD1 (5 bases). V was pared by 2 bases and J by 2 bases, with 9 bases between. CDR1 and CDR2 from the germline V gene are SQVTM and ANQGSEA. CDR3 length: 13 amino acids. CDR3 coding DNA: TGCAGCGTTGAATTGCAGGGAAACACTGAAGCTTTCTTT. Residues: CSVELQGNTEAFF.

This chain connects TRBV6-5 to TRBJ2-3, with 10 positions matching TRBD2. Trimming took 6 bases from V and 0 from J; bases not matched to a gene: 3. Germline V lookup: CDR1 MNHEY, CDR2 SVGAGI. This CDR3 spans 15 amino acids. The CDR3 region is CASRRAGGSTDTQYF. DNA of the CDR3: TGTGCCAGCAGGCGAGCGGGGGGGAGCACAGATACGCAGTATTTT.

The CDR3 nucleotides are TGTGCCAGCAGCGTGGCCCTGAGCAATTCACCCCTCCACTTT. Translation gives CASSVALSNSPLHF. This chain uses TRBV5-5 with TRBJ1-6; unclear D gene. The CDR3 has 14 residues. The ends were cut back, 4 bases at V and 7 bases at J, with 12 bases in the middle. The germline V gene encodes CDR1 SGHKS and CDR2 YYEKEE (reference sequence).

In its sample, this clone was seen once. The chain joins TRBV5-1 to TRBJ1-5; TRBD1 agrees at 9 bases. The CDR3 is 15 amino acids. The junction had 4 bases not matched to a gene; V was cut back by 4 bases and J by 2 bases. CDR1 is SGHRS, CDR2 YFSETQ, per germline. DNA of the CDR3: TGCGCCAGCAGCCCGAGACAGGGGGGCAATCAGCCCCAGCATTTT. It encodes CASSPRQGGNQPQHF.

The V and J genes are TRBV9 and TRBJ2-5; possibly TRBD2 for D (6 bases). V was pared by 0 bases and J by 2 bases, with 17 bases between. Germline V gene data show CDR1 as SGDLS and CDR2 as YYNGEE. The CDR3 has 17 residues. In nucleotides, the CDR3 is TGTGCCAGCAGCGTAGGAGGTAGGGGAGGCCAGCAAGAGACCCAGTACTTC. Protein: CASSVGGRGGQQETQYF.

CDR3 sequence (DNA): TGCGCCAGCAGCTTCTCCGAGCGGGGGGGACCCTCCACAGATACGCAGTATTTT. This translates into CASSFSERGGPSTDTQYF. The rearrangement joins TRBV5-1 to TRBJ2-3, with TRBD2 identical over 10 bases. This CDR3 region has 18 residues. V lost 2 bases to trimming and J lost 2 bases; unmatched junction nucleotides: 11. The germline CDR1 and CDR2 sequences are SGHRS and YFSETQ.

J is TRBJ1-5 and V is TRBV3-1 (or the pseudogene TRBV3-2); D is uncertain. Looked up from germline, CDR1 is LGHDT and CDR2 is YNNKEL (reference sequence). The CDR3 is made up of 12 amino acids. V was clipped by 4 bases and J by 3 bases, with 4 bases between them. This CDR3 is CASSLNNQPQHF. The CDR3 coding sequence is TGTGCCAGCAGCCTCAACAATCAGCCCCAGCATTTT.

The V gene is TRBV6-5, the J gene TRBJ1-6; 9 bases match TRBD1. After removal of 2 bases from V and 7 bases from J, the junction contained 3 bases not matched to a gene. The CDR3 has 15 residues. CDR1 and CDR2 (germline): MNHEY, SVGAGI. The CDR3 coding sequence is TGTGCCAGCAGTTACGGGGGACAGGGAAATTCACCCCTCCACTTT. Protein: CASSYGGQGNSPLHF.

The chain couples TRBV6-5 to TRBJ1-2; tentative D call: TRBD1 (6 bases). CDR3 size: 13 residues. The germline V gene has CDR1 MNHEY and CDR2 SVGAGI. Trimming removed 10 bases at V and 5 bases at J, with 17 bases between. CDR3 DNA sequence: TGTGCCATCTCATCCAGGACAGATTATGGCTACACCTTC. It yields the protein CAISSRTDYGYTF.

The gene calls are TRBV10-1 and TRBJ2-2; TRBD1 is a possible D gene (6 bases). Germline CDR1 reads WNHNN; CDR2 reads SYGVQD (reference sequence). This CDR3 spans 13 amino acids. V lost 10 bases, J lost 5 bases, and 14 bases lay in between. The CDR3 reads CATSRTVTGELFF. Here the CDR3 DNA reads TGCGCCACCTCTAGGACAGTTACCGGGGAGCTGTTTTTT.

The chain links TRBV11-2 to TRBJ1-1, with no clear D. The V end lost 2 bases, the J end lost 5 bases, and 18 bases lay between the germline ends. Germline CDR1 and CDR2: SGHAT and FQNNGV. The CDR3 has 16 amino acids. The CDR3, as DNA: TGTGCCAGCAGCTTATTCTCTCCCCCGCGCATAACTGAAGCTTTCTTT. This gives the protein CASSLFSPPRITEAFF.

DNA for the CDR3: TGTGCCAGCAGCGTAGCTACTCCCGGGTCCGGGGCCAACGTCCTGACTTTC. Its protein is CASSVATPGSGANVLTF. The chain carries TRBV9 and TRBJ2-6, with D hard to call. This CDR3 region has 17 residues. Germline V gene lookup returns CDR1 SGDLS and CDR2 YYNGEE. V lost 0 bases and J lost 4, with 14 bases in between. Complete variable domain (other parts from reference TRBV9 and TRBJ2-6): DSGVTQTPKHLITATGQRVTLRCSPRSGDLSVYWYQQSLDQGLQFLIQYYNGEERAKGNILERFSAQQFPDLHSELNLSSLELGDSALYFCASSVATPGSGANVLTFGAGSRLTVL.

The chain recombines TRBV7-6 with TRBJ1-1, with 7 bases matching TRBD1. After removal of 1 base from V and 2 bases from J, the junction contained 10 bases not matched to a gene. The germline CDR1 and CDR2 sequences are SGHVS and FNYEAQ. The CDR3 is 17 amino acids. The CDR3 is CASSLGWAGGGNTEAFF. For the CDR3, the DNA is TGTGCCAGCAGCTTAGGGTGGGCAGGGGGAGGCAACACTGAAGCTTTCTTT. Drawing the rest from reference TRBV7-6 and TRBJ1-1, the complete variable domain is GAGVSQSPRYKVTKRGQDVALRCDPISGHVSLYWYRQALGQGPEFLTYFNYEAQQDKSGLPNDRFSAERPEGSISTLTIQRTEQRDSAMYRCASSLGWAGGGNTEAFFGQGTRLTVV.

The rearrangement links TRBV19 to TRBJ2-7; D possibly corresponds to TRBD1 (5 bases). Germline loops: CDR1 LNHDA, CDR2 SQIVND (reference sequence). Trimming removed 3 bases at V and 3 bases at J, with 9 bases between. The CDR3 runs to 13 residues. CDR3 loop: CASSIAGNYEQYF. The CDR3 DNA sequence: TGTGCCAGTAGTATTGCAGGGAACTACGAGCAGTACTTC.

The CDR3 is CASSQILAGGPETQYF. The CDR3 bases are TGCGCCAGCAGCCAAATACTAGCGGGGGGGCCGGAGACCCAGTACTTC. The chain recombines TRBV4-1 with TRBJ2-5; 13 positions agree with TRBD2. Germline trimming cut 2 bases from V and 5 bases from J; bases unmatched to any gene: 5. Germline CDR1 is MGHRA and CDR2 is YSYEKL. This CDR3 has 16 residues.

This clone was detected only once. The CDR3 bases are TGCAGCGTTGGCGTAGGGGATAGCGAGCAGTACTTC. Amino acid sequence: CSVGVGDSEQYF. The chain couples TRBV29-1 to TRBJ2-7; D is perhaps TRBD1 (5 bases). Germline V gene sequence: CDR1 SQVTM, CDR2 ANQGSEA. V lost 4 bases and J 6 bases, leaving 13 bases between the germline ends. This CDR3 comprises 12 residues.

The chain uses TRBV19 and TRBJ2-7, with a possible D match to TRBD2 (6 bases). Trimming removed 2 bases from V and 6 bases from J, with 14 bases in between. The CDR3 consists of 14 residues. CDR1 and CDR2 (germline): LNHDA, SQIVND (reference sequence). The CDR3 bases are TGTGCCAGTAGTATACAACTCCGGGGGACCGAGCAGTACTTC. Amino acid sequence: CASSIQLRGTEQYF.